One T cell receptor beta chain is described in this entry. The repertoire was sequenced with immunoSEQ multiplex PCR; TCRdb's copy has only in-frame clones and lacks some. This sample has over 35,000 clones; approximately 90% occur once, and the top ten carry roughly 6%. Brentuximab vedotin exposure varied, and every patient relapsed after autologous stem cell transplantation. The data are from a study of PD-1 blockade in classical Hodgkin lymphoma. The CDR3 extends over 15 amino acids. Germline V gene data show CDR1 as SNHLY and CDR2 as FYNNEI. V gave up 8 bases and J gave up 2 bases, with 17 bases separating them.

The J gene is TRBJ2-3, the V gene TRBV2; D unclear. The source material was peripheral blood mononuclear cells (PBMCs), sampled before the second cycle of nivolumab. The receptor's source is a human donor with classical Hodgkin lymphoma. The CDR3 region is CASHLDPSPTDTQYF. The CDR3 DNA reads TGTGCCAGCCACTTGGACCCGAGCCCCACAGATACGCAGTATTTT.